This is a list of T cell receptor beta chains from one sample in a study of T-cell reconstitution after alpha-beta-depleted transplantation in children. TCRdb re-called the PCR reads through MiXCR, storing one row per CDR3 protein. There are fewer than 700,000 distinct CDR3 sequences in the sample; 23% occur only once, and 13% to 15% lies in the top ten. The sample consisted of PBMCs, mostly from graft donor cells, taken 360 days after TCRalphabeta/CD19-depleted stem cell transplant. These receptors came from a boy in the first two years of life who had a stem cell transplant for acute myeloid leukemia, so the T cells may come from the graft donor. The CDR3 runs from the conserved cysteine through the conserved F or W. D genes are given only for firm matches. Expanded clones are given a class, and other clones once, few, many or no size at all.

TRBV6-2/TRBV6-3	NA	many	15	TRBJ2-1	TGTGCCAGCAGTTACAGGGGGACTCCCTACAATGAGCAGTTCTTC	CASSYRGTPYNEQFF
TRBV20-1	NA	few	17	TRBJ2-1	TGCAGTGCTAGAGATGAACCCATAGGGAGGTCCTACAATGAGCAGTTCTTC	CSARDEPIGRSYNEQFF
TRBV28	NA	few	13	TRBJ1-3	TGTGCCAGCAGTTCCCTAACGAGTGACACCATATATTTT	CASSSLTSDTIYF
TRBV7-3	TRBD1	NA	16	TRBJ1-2	TGTGCCAGCAGCCCCTCCGGGACAGGAGCCTCCTATGGCTACACCTTC	CASSPSGTGASYGYTF
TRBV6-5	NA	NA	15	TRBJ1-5	TGTGCCAGTGGTAGGTCCGCCAGGGGCAATCAGCCCCAGCATTTT	CASGRSARGNQPQHF
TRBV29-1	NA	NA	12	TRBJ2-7	TGCAGCGTTCTAGGTGGTGCCTACGAGCAGTACTTC	CSVLGGAYEQYF
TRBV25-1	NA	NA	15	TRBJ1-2	TGTGCCAGCAGTGAATTTTCATCACAGAGAAGTGGCTACACCTTC	CASSEFSSQRSGYTF
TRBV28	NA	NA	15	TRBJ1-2	TGTGCCAGCAGTTCCGAGTTGACAGGAGGTTACGGCTACACCTTC	CASSSELTGGYGYTF
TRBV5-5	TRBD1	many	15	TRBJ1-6	TGTGCCAGCAGCTTATGGACAGGCGGGAATTCACCCCTCCACTTT	CASSLWTGGNSPLHF
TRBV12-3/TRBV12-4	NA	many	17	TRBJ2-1	TGTGCCAGCAGCCCTAAACGACAGGCCAGCTCCTACAATGAGCAGTTCTTC	CASSPKRQASSYNEQFF
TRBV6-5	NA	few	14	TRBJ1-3	TGTGCCAGCAGTTACTCGCCGAGAGGAAACACCATATATTTT	CASSYSPRGNTIYF
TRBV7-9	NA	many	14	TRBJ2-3	TGTGCCAGCAGCATGGGGATTAGGACAGATACGCAGTATTTT	CASSMGIRTDTQYF
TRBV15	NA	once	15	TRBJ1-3	TGTGCCACCAGCACTGATCCCGGGACATTAAACACCATATATTTT	CATSTDPGTLNTIYF
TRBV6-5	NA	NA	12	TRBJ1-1	TGTGCCAGCAGCCTCATCGGACAGAAAGCTTTCTTT	CASSLIGQKAFF
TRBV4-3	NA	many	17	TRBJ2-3	TGCGCCAGCAGCCCTCTATTGCCATCAGGGGTTGCAGATACGCAGTATTTT	CASSPLLPSGVADTQYF
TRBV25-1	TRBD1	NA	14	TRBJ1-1	TGTGCCAGCAGTGAATATGGCCAGGGGGAGAAAGCTTTCTTT	CASSEYGQGEKAFF
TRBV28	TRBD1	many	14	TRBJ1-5	TGTGCCAGCAGTACCGGGACAGGGCATCAGCCCCAGCATTTT	CASSTGTGHQPQHF
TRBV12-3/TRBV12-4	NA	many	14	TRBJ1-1	TGTGCCAGCAGTTTAAAGGGGGTAGGGGCTGAAGCTTTCTTT	CASSLKGVGAEAFF